The 10 T cell receptor beta chains listed next were all sequenced from one sample in a study of low-dose radiotherapy and immunotherapy resistance in tumors (dated by TCRdb to between 2021 and 2024). To make first-strand cDNA, Superscript III was used along with a set of TRAV- and TRBV-specific primers so that both the TCRalpha and TCRbeta chains were covered. A roughly 20-cycle PCR with Phusion amplified the TCRs, pairing a constant-region primer with the adapter that was attached to the V primers. Clones were called with MiXCR by TCRdb after fastp trimmed the public reads at Q25, and only in-frame beta chains were retained. Every entry covers one CDR3 protein and lists the most common genes and DNA from its rows. Recorded for this sample are about 14,000 distinct CDR3 sequences; 49% of them occurred a single time. 3% to 4% of the sample is held by the ten biggest clonotypes. These receptors all come from a human donor with advanced metastatic prostate, ovarian, gallbladder or colorectal cancer (not recorded which). This table probably holds off-target reads from a library built for another chain.

The chain is built from TRBV10-3 and TRBJ2-1; D remains ambiguous. V lost 0 bases to trimming and J lost 4 bases, with 4 bases between them. Germline assignment: CDR1 ENHRY and CDR2 SYGVKD. This CDR3 is built from 13 residues. In DNA form, the CDR3 reads TGTGCCATCAGTGAGTCACGGTACAATGAGCAGTTCTTC. It codes for CAISESRYNEQFF.

The chain employs TRBV5-1 and TRBJ1-5, with D unresolved. Trimming stripped 3 bases from V and 5 bases from J, with 18 bases between. This CDR3 has 16 amino acids. Germline values: CDR1 SGHRS, CDR2 YFSETQ. CDR3 residues: CASSSAGLRTYQPQHF. Here the CDR3 DNA reads TGCGCCAGCAGCTCGGCCGGTTTGCGTACCTATCAGCCCCAGCATTTT.

This clonotype was observed a handful of times. The V and J genes are TRBV28 and TRBJ2-3; D call uncertain. V shed 7 bases and J shed 0 bases, with 5 bases lying between them. CDR3 size: 12 residues. CDR1 is MDHEN and CDR2 is SYDVKM in the germline V gene. The CDR3 sequence: CASTQSTDTQYF. The DNA for the CDR3 is TGTGCCAGCACCCAAAGCACAGATACGCAGTATTTT.

The rearrangement uses TRBV3-1 and TRBJ2-3, with D tentatively TRBD2 (7 bases). The CDR3 runs 16 residues. Germline loops: CDR1 LGHDT, CDR2 YNNKEL (reference sequence). The V end lost 4 bases, the J end lost 3 bases, and 17 bases lay between the germline ends. The CDR3 reads CASSPWGGLPTDTQYF. Written as DNA, the CDR3 is TGTGCCAGCAGCCCCTGGGGGGGGCTCCCAACAGATACGCAGTATTTT.

This chain connects TRBV6-8 to TRBJ1-2, with 8 nucleotides matching TRBD1. The length of the CDR3 is 15 residues. V lost 4 bases and J lost 8; bases outside the gene matches: 12. Looked up from germline, CDR1 is MNHGY and CDR2 is SAAAGT. The CDR3 DNA is TGTGCCAGCAGTTTGCAGACAGGGGCGGTTTTCGGCTACACCTTC. This codes for CASSLQTGAVFGYTF.

The chain couples TRBV3-1 to TRBJ2-4; D gene uncertain. Germline V gene lookup returns CDR1 LGHDT and CDR2 YNNKEL (reference sequence). The CDR3 has 16 amino acids. V was clipped by 0 bases and J by 2 bases, with 11 bases between them. The CDR3 sequence is CASSQDLGQSKNIQYF. CDR3 DNA: TGTGCCAGCAGCCAAGATCTAGGGCAATCCAAAAACATTCAGTACTTC.

This clonotype was counted a few times. The genes are TRBV19 and TRBJ1-5; D call uncertain. V was trimmed by 5 bases and J by 5 bases, leaving 13 bases between them. The CDR3 covers 14 residues. CDR1 and CDR2 (germline): LNHDA, SQIVND (reference sequence). The CDR3 region has the DNA TGTGCCAGTAGTGGACCGCCCGGCTATCAGCCCCAGCATTTT. This encodes CASSGPPGYQPQHF.

The DNA for the CDR3 is TGTGCCAGCAGCCAAGAAGGGGCCGGCACAGATACGCAGTATTTT. This encodes CASSQEGAGTDTQYF. This chain uses TRBV3-1 with TRBJ2-3, with D possibly being TRBD1 (5 bases). V was trimmed by 0 bases and J by 1 base, leaving 8 bases between them. The CDR3 is 15 amino acids. Germline CDR1 and CDR2: LGHDT and YNNKEL (reference sequence).

This chain joins TRBV3-1 and TRBJ2-1, with TRBD1 as a possible D gene (5 bases). The CDR3 has 19 residues. The V end was cut by 0 bases, the J end by 8 bases, with 26 bases between. Germline V gene sequence: CDR1 LGHDT, CDR2 YNNKEL (reference sequence). The CDR3 spells CASSQDLAVGPAYTDEQFF. CDR3 coding DNA: TGTGCCAGCAGCCAAGATCTTGCTGTGGGGCCCGCTTATACAGATGAGCAGTTCTTC.

The chain is built from TRBV7-6 and TRBJ2-3; D is ambiguous. Trimming stripped 1 base from V and 2 bases from J, with 10 bases between. The V gene's germline CDR1 is SGHVS and CDR2 FNYEAQ. The CDR3 covers 15 residues. The CDR3 region has the DNA TGTGCCAGCAGCTTAGGCGTGGCCGCCACAGATACGCAGTATTTT. Its protein product is CASSLGVAATDTQYF.